The 8 T cell receptor beta chains presented below share a single source sample, sequenced in a study of control samples from healthy donors and cancer patients. Sequencing was performed with immunoSEQ multiplex PCR; in TCRdb, only in-frame clones are kept and a portion is missing. This sample yields 130,000 or so clones, of which 80% to 90% are seen a single time; 2.9% belongs to the top ten. Sequenced material: blood. The receptors were sampled from a man in his fifties or sixties in good health.

The V and J genes are TRBV5-1 and TRBJ2-3; D is unresolved. Germline CDR1 is SGHRS and CDR2 is YFSETQ. The CDR3 contains 15 residues. Deletions cut 0 bases from V and 6 bases from J, with 14 bases between. The CDR3 sequence: CASSLDTYGGDTQYF. DNA of the CDR3: TGCGCCAGCAGCTTGGACACGTACGGTGGGGATACGCAGTATTTT.

This chain connects TRBV9 to TRBJ1-2; D unclear. The CDR3 contains 13 residues. The germline V gene has CDR1 SGDLS and CDR2 YYNGEE. Trimming removed 1 base from V and 5 bases from J, with 9 bases in between. This CDR3 is CASSVLPGYGYTF. CDR3 coding DNA: TGTGCCAGCAGCGTACTCCCCGGGTATGGCTACACCTTC.

V usage is TRBV5-4 and J usage is TRBJ2-3; D is possibly TRBD2 (5 bases). The V gene's germline CDR1 is SGHNT and CDR2 YYREEE (reference sequence). The germline V and J ends were trimmed by 0 bases and 5 bases, with 10 bases remaining between them. The CDR3 runs to 14 residues. This CDR3 is CASSLDLEGDTQYF. The CDR3 DNA reads as TGTGCCAGCAGCTTGGATTTAGAGGGAGATACGCAGTATTTT. Full variable domain (remainder filled in from reference TRBV5-4 and TRBJ2-3): ETGVTQSPTHLIKTRGQQVTLRCSSQSGHNTVSWYQQALGQGPQFIFQYYREEENGRGNFPPRFSGLQFPNYSSELNVNALELDDSALYLCASSLDLEGDTQYFGPGTRLTVL.

J is TRBJ1-4 and V is TRBV27; D call uncertain. V gave up 5 bases and J gave up 1 base, with 5 bases separating them. CDR3 length: 13 residues. Germline CDR1 and CDR2: MNHEY and SMNVEV (reference sequence). This CDR3 is CASSPQTNEKLFF. CDR3 bases: TGTGCCAGCAGTCCCCAAACTAATGAAAAACTGTTTTTT.

V usage is TRBV19 and J usage is TRBJ1-2; unclear D gene. Per germline, CDR1 LNHDA and CDR2 SQIVND (reference sequence). The V end was cut by 3 bases, the J end by 3 bases, with 8 bases between. CDR3 length equals 13 residues. CDR3 sequence reads: CASSMTGDYGYTF. For the CDR3, the DNA is TGTGCCAGTAGTATGACCGGGGACTATGGCTACACCTTC.

The chain uses TRBV7-9 and TRBJ1-1; 10 nucleotides agree with TRBD1. Germline CDR1 is SEHNR and CDR2 is FQNEAQ (reference sequence). The V and J ends lost 5 bases and 6 bases, in that order; junction bases with no gene match: 6. The CDR3 loop spans 14 amino acids. The CDR3 DNA is TGTGCCAGCAGCCACCGGGACAGGGGTGCTGAAGCTTTCTTT. Translation: CASSHRDRGAEAFF. Drawing the rest from reference TRBV7-9 and TRBJ1-1, the complete variable domain is DTGVSQNPRHKITKRGQNVTFRCDPISEHNRLYWYRQTLGQGPEFLTYFQNEAQLEKSRLLSDRFSAERPKGSFSTLEIQRTEQGDSAMYLCASSHRDRGAEAFFGQGTRLTVV.

This chain connects TRBV24-1 to TRBJ2-3, with unresolved D. The CDR3 sequence is 17 residues long. V lost 2 bases and J 1 base, leaving 15 bases between the germline ends. Per the germline V gene, CDR1 is KGHDR and CDR2 is SFDVKD. The CDR3: CATSDSHTIGRTDTQYF. CDR3 DNA: TGTGCCACCAGTGATTCTCATACGATAGGCCGCACAGATACGCAGTATTTT.

The rearrangement joins TRBV6-1 to TRBJ2-7; 10 positions match TRBD2. Per the germline V gene, CDR1 is MNHNS and CDR2 is SASEGT. V lost 3 bases, J lost 2 bases, and 16 bases stayed unmatched. This CDR3 is built from 19 residues. CDR3 bases: TGTGCCAGCAGTGAGTCGAACTTCGGGCTAGCGGGGGCTACCTACGAGCAGTACTTC. Protein sequence: CASSESNFGLAGATYEQYF.